These 10 T cell receptor beta chains originate from one sample sequenced in a study of regulatory T cells in long-lasting Graves disease. Researchers made TCR beta libraries by using iRepertoire HTBI primers and running Arm-PCR on CDR3 regions. TCRdb ran MiXCR on the multiplex PCR reads and lists one entry per CDR3 protein. This sample has around 500,000 distinct CDR3 sequences; roughly 14% occur once, and the top ten carry 8% to 10%. Time point noted: newly diagnosed GD, antithyroid drugs for less than 3 months. Scientists built the TCR library using RNA that was extracted from PBMCs. The sample was also linked to a second study, of T cells in Graves' hyperthyroidism and ophthalmopathy.

Source: peripheral blood mononuclear cells (PBMCs), taken at new diagnosis, from a patient treated with antithyroid drugs. These receptors originate from a man in his thirties or forties with Graves disease.

The chain couples TRBV12-3 or TRBV12-4 to TRBJ1-4; 7 bases fit TRBD1. J lost 8 bases, V lost 6 bases, and 15 bases had no gene match. This CDR3 region has 16 residues. This CDR3 reads CASSNPRQGLKEKLFF. The CDR3 nucleotides are TGTGCCAGCAGCAACCCAAGACAGGGATTGAAAGAAAAACTGTTTTTT.

The J gene is TRBJ2-7, the V gene TRBV20-1, with D unresolved. The germline V gene encodes CDR1 DFQATT and CDR2 SNEGSKA (reference sequence). V was trimmed by 0 bases and J by 5 bases, leaving 8 bases between them. CDR3 length: 12 amino acids. The CDR3 region is CSARDLPHEQYF. The CDR3 DNA reads as TGCAGTGCTAGAGATCTACCCCACGAGCAGTACTTC.

The sample holds many counts of this clonotype. The CDR3 DNA sequence: TGCAGCGTTGAAGGTCTGGGTCACAGAGACTACGAGCAGTACTTC. Protein sequence: CSVEGLGHRDYEQYF. This rearrangement joins TRBV29-1 to TRBJ2-7; no definite D call. This CDR3 is built from 15 residues. Germline lookup yields CDR1 SQVTM and CDR2 ANQGSEA. V was trimmed by 1 base and J by 3 bases, leaving 16 bases between them.

This clonotype was seen only a few times. V usage is TRBV10-1 and J usage is TRBJ2-7; TRBD2 matches 7 bases. The CDR3 runs to 15 residues. With 2 bases clipped from V and 7 bases from J, the junction kept 11 bases outside the gene matches. Germline values: CDR1 WNHNN, CDR2 SYGVQD (reference sequence). The CDR3 loop is CASSEDPSGLAEQYF. The CDR3 DNA is TGCGCCAGCAGTGAGGACCCTAGCGGCCTAGCGGAGCAGTACTTC.

The chain joins TRBV20-1 to TRBJ2-3; TRBD2 matches 9 bases. The CDR3 sequence is 15 residues long. The germline gives CDR1 DFQATT, CDR2 SNEGSKA (reference sequence). J was trimmed by 4 bases and V by 1 base; bases with no gene match: 6. The CDR3 is CSARVGSGSADTQYF. The CDR3 nucleotides read TGCAGTGCTAGAGTAGGTAGCGGGAGTGCAGATACGCAGTATTTT.

This clonotype appeared many times. The chain combines TRBV30 with TRBJ1-5; D unclear. V was cut by 4 bases and J by 7 bases, with 17 bases left in between. In germline, CDR1 is GTSNPN, CDR2 SVGIG (reference sequence). This CDR3 comprises 14 residues. The DNA of the CDR3 is TGTGCCTGGAATTCGGCAGGCGGGAGGCAGCCCCAGCATTTT. Translated: CAWNSAGGRQPQHF. Full variable domain (remainder filled in from reference TRBV30 and TRBJ1-5): SQTIHQWPATLVQPVGSPLSLECTVEGTSNPNLYWYRQAAGRGLQLLFYSVGIGQISSEVPQNLSASRPQDRQFILSSKKLLLSDSGFYLCAWNSAGGRQPQHFGDGTRLSIL.

There are many counts of this clonotype. The chain is built from TRBV27 and TRBJ1-2; D unclear. This CDR3 comprises 15 residues. V shed 6 bases and J shed 0 bases, with 14 bases lying between them. The V gene's germline CDR1 is MNHEY and CDR2 SMNVEV (reference sequence). The CDR3 loop reads CASRETYVANYGYTF. The DNA for the CDR3 is TGTGCCAGCAGGGAAACCTACGTAGCTAACTATGGCTACACCTTC.

This clonotype was seen a few times. The gene calls are TRBV29-1 and TRBJ1-5, with a weak D call TRBD1 (6 bases). The germline V and J ends were trimmed by 5 bases and 3 bases, with 11 bases remaining between them. The length of the CDR3 is 13 residues. Germline CDR1 is SQVTM and CDR2 is ANQGSEA. For the CDR3, the DNA is TGCAGCGTTTATCAGGGGAACAATCAGCCCCAGCATTTT. Its protein product is CSVYQGNNQPQHF.

The CDR3 loop reads CSARPLSGGPWDEQYF. The DNA of the CDR3 is TGCAGTGCTAGGCCCTTATCGGGAGGACCATGGGACGAGCAGTACTTC. The genes are TRBV20-1 and TRBJ2-7, with TRBD2 matching 7 bases. This CDR3 region has 16 residues. Losses at the gene ends were 3 bases for V and 5 bases for J; bases not matched to a gene: 16. Per germline, CDR1 DFQATT and CDR2 SNEGSKA (reference sequence).

The J gene is TRBJ2-3, the V gene TRBV5-1, with 8 bases matching TRBD1. The CDR3 loop spans 15 amino acids. Germline CDR1 SGHRS, CDR2 YFSETQ. V lost 2 bases to trimming and J lost 4 bases; unmatched junction nucleotides: 6. The CDR3 protein is CASSFQGARADTQYF. Here the CDR3 DNA reads TGCGCCAGCAGCTTCCAGGGGGCGCGTGCAGATACGCAGTATTTT.